The clone carrying this T cell receptor beta chain has just one count. As yet, its antigen is unknown. Libraries were prepared by immunoSEQ multiplex PCR; TCRdb keeps only in-frame clonotypes and omits some of them. The table records roughly 84,000 clones, 87% of them present only once. The source of the sample is a study of T cell responses to AZD1222 COVID-19 vaccine. Whole-study findings and limits: Possibly, clonal diversity was underestimated; donors were largely white British and included more females.

The CDR3 has 13 amino acids. V lost 0 bases to trimming and J lost 10 bases, with 12 bases between them. CDR1 LGHNA and CDR2 YSLEER come from the germline V gene. Sequencing used peripheral blood, obtained on day 0 of AZD1222 vaccination. The chain joins TRBV4-3 to TRBJ1-2; D not certain. This TCR was sampled from an adult in good health. For the CDR3, the DNA is TGCGCCAGCAGCCAAGATAGAAGGGAAGTCTACACCTTC. Translating gives CASSQDRREVYTF.